Detailed here is one T cell receptor (beta chain). The entry originates in a study of technical replicates of blood from a few donors. V shed 3 bases and J 6 bases; nucleotides not matched to a gene: 4. Germline CDR1 reads SGHTA; CDR2 reads FQGNSA. CDR3 length: 15 residues. Repertoires were generated with immunoSEQ multiplex PCR, while TCRdb's copy carries only in-frame clones and drops some. The sample holds roughly 62,000 clones, 91% seen once. The chain has TRBV7-2 and TRBJ2-7; 14 nucleotides agree with TRBD2. This receptor was obtained from a human donor in good health. Some clones in this sample may be carry-over from other donors' samples. Input material: PBMCs. CDR3 nucleotide sequence: TGTGCCAGCAGCTTGGGGACTAGCGGGGGAGGCGAGCAGTACTTC. Amino acid sequence: CASSLGTSGGGEQYF. The full variable domain, its missing parts supplied by reference TRBV7-2 and TRBJ2-7, is GAGVSQSPSNKVTEKGKDVELRCDPISGHTALYWYRQSLGQGLEFLIYFQGNSAPDKSGLPSDRFSAERTGGSVSTLTIQRTQQEDSAVYLCASSLGTSGGGEQYFGPGTRLTVT.